The next 7 T cell receptor beta chains were all read from a single sample in a study of blood T cell repertoires in COVID-19. Clones were read by immunoSEQ multiplex PCR, and TCRdb kept only the in-frame ones, dropping some. The profile covers 200,000 to 250,000 clones, with about nine tenths appearing a single time and around 6.5% taken by the ten largest. The material sequenced was peripheral blood. These receptors all stem from a man between 60 and 70 years old who had recovered from COVID-19.

The rearrangement uses TRBV19 and TRBJ2-6; 9 bases agree with TRBD1. In germline, CDR1 is LNHDA, CDR2 SQIVND (reference sequence). CDR3 length: 18 residues. J was trimmed by 4 bases and V by 7 bases; bases with no gene match: 14. CDR3 nucleotide sequence: TGTGCCAGTATCCCCACGGGGACAGGGATAAGGGGGGCCAACGTCCTGACTTTC. Its translation: CASIPTGTGIRGANVLTF.

In DNA form, the CDR3 reads TGTGCCAGCAGCTTACAGGGGGACGGGTTAGGCTATGGCTACACCTTC. Protein: CASSLQGDGLGYGYTF. This chain links TRBV7-2 with TRBJ1-2, with 7 bases identical to TRBD1. Germline CDR1 and CDR2: SGHTA and FQGNSA. Germline trimming cut 2 bases from V and 4 bases from J; bases unmatched to any gene: 10. There are 16 residues in the CDR3.

This chain uses TRBV2 with TRBJ2-7; 8 bases match TRBD1. Germline-derived CDR1 and CDR2 are SNHLY and FYNNEI. The trim removed 2 bases at V and 7 bases at J, leaving 7 bases unmatched. The CDR3 has 14 amino acids. The CDR3 reads CASSERQGAREQYF. Here the CDR3 DNA reads TGTGCCAGCAGTGAACGGCAGGGGGCCAGGGAGCAGTACTTC. The variable domain in full, completed from reference TRBV2 and TRBJ2-7, reads EPEVTQTPSHQVTQMGQEVILRCVPISNHLYFYWYRQILGQKVEFLVSFYNNEISEKSEIFDDQFSVERPDGSNFTLKIRSTKLEDSAMYFCASSERQGAREQYFGPGTRLTVT.

Notes on this clone: The sample contains more than one DNA sequence encoding this CDR3. The rearrangement links TRBV19 to TRBJ1-5, with a possible D match to TRBD1 (5 bases). The CDR3 consists of 14 residues. The V gene's germline CDR1 is LNHDA and CDR2 SQIVND (reference sequence). Trimming pared 1 base from V and 6 bases from J, leaving 10 bases between. CDR3 amino acids: CASSIVGGGQPQHF. CDR3 DNA sequence: TGTGCCAGTAGTATAGTTGGGGGAGGTCAGCCCCAGCATTTT.

The chain is built from TRBV5-1 and TRBJ1-4, with 9 bases identical to TRBD1. Trimming cost V 2 bases and J 5 bases; bases outside gene matches: 4. The CDR3 covers 15 residues. Germline V gene data show CDR1 as SGHRS and CDR2 as YFSETQ. The CDR3 spells CASSFQTGGNEKLFF. CDR3 nucleotides: TGCGCCAGCAGCTTTCAGACAGGGGGGAATGAAAAACTGTTTTTT.

The chain links TRBV5-5 to TRBJ1-5; D not resolved. Germline CDR1 is SGHKS and CDR2 is YYEKEE (reference sequence). Trimming left V 4 bases short and J 0 bases short, with 14 bases between. This CDR3 has 16 residues. CDR3 coding DNA: TGTGCCAGCAGCCTACGGGAGGGCAGTAGCAATCAGCCCCAGCATTTT. Protein product: CASSLREGSSNQPQHF.

Of note for this clone: Distinct nucleotide sequences in the sample also encode this CDR3. The rearrangement joins TRBV7-3 to TRBJ1-2, with TRBD1 as a possible D gene (5 bases). V gave up 5 bases and J gave up 4 bases, with 17 bases separating them. Germline CDR1 is SGHTA and CDR2 is FQGTGA. This CDR3 has 15 residues. The CDR3 DNA is TGTGCCAGCAGCCAAGGGGCCGGGGGTGGCTATGGCTACACCTTC. The encoded protein is CASSQGAGGGYGYTF.